This is a list of T cell receptor beta chains from one sample in a study of CD8+ T cells in alopecia areata. The assay was immunoSEQ multiplex PCR, and TCRdb's table has in-frame clones only and misses some. The data contain under 250,000 clones, about 57% of them singletons. Sequenced here: CD4+ T cells sorted from blood, sampled at week 4, from a patient treated with tofacitinib. These receptors all come from a human donor with alopecia areata. The CDR3 runs from the conserved cysteine through the conserved F or W. D genes are given only for firm matches. Only part of the rows carry a size: once, few, many, or a class if the clone is expanded.

v_call,d_call,clone_size,j_call,cdr3_aa,cdr3_nt
TRBV10-1,.,few,TRBJ2-5,CASSGGRGQETQYF,TGCGCCAGCAGTGGGGGGCGGGGCCAAGAGACCCAGTACTTC
TRBV5-1,TRBD1,.,TRBJ1-1,CASSLGSYRDRGSEAFF,TGCGCCAGCAGCTTGGGCTCCTACCGGGACAGAGGGTCTGAAGCTTTCTTT
TRBV19,.,few,TRBJ1-5,CASNQGLNSNQPQHF,TGTGCCAGTAACCAGGGCCTCAATAGCAATCAGCCCCAGCATTTT
TRBV7-3,TRBD1,.,TRBJ1-1,CASSQGQGARAFF,TGTGCCAGCAGCCAGGGACAGGGCGCGAGGGCTTTCTTT
TRBV30,.,.,TRBJ2-1,CAWSRDLNQFF,TGTGCCTGGAGTCGGGACTTGAATCAGTTCTTC
TRBV27,TRBD1,.,TRBJ2-4,CASTLIGRQGNIQYF,TGTGCCAGCACCCTAATTGGGAGACAGGGGAACATTCAGTACTTC
TRBV7-2,.,.,TRBJ1-5,CASSTDYNQPQHF,TGTGCCAGCAGTACAGATTACAATCAGCCCCAGCATTTT
TRBV19,.,many,TRBJ2-1,CASSIPMSSYNEQFF,TGTGCCAGTAGTATTCCCATGAGCTCCTACAATGAGCAGTTCTTC
TRBV7-8,.,few,TRBJ2-6,CASSSRGTGVTPGANVLTF,TGTGCCAGCAGCTCCAGGGGCACGGGCGTAACACCTGGGGCCAACGTCCTGACTTTC
TRBV7-9,.,few,TRBJ2-3,CASSFSRSTDTQYF,TGTGCCAGCAGCTTCTCCAGGAGCACAGATACGCAGTATTTT
TRBV27,.,few,TRBJ2-2,CASSFLTGELFF,TGTGCCAGCAGTTTTCTAACCGGGGAGCTGTTTTTT
TRBV19,.,.,TRBJ1-4,CASSDRVHEKLFF,TGTGCCAGTAGTGACCGGGTCCATGAAAAACTGTTTTTT
TRBV7-6,TRBD1,.,TRBJ2-5,CASSSGTGQETQYF,TGTGCCAGCAGCTCCGGGACAGGCCAAGAGACCCAGTACTTC
TRBV5-1,TRBD1,.,TRBJ1-1,CASSQQGGADTEAFF,TGCGCCAGCAGCCAACAAGGGGGCGCGGACACTGAAGCTTTCTTT
TRBV6-1,.,many,TRBJ1-1,CASSEILNTEAFF,TGTGCCAGCAGTGAAATTCTGAACACTGAAGCTTTCTTT
TRBV6-1,.,once,TRBJ2-1,CASHQALNYNEQFF,TGTGCCAGTCATCAGGCCCTCAATTACAATGAGCAGTTCTTC
TRBV5-1,.,once,TRBJ2-7,CASSAQGGEQYF,TGCGCCAGCAGCGCCCAGGGAGGCGAGCAGTACTTC
TRBV13,.,.,TRBJ1-2,CASSLRGGEFSRYTF,TGTGCCAGCAGCTTAAGAGGAGGGGAATTCTCGAGGTACACCTTC
TRBV5-6,TRBD2,.,TRBJ2-3,CASRARGGRGSDTQYF,TGTGCCAGCAGGGCGCGGGGGGGCCGAGGGTCAGATACGCAGTATTTT
TRBV6-5,.,.,TRBJ1-2,CASRGGLAINYGYTF,TGTGCCAGCAGGGGTGGGCTCGCAATAAACTATGGCTACACCTTC
TRBV5-1,TRBD1,once,TRBJ2-3,CASSPGTGVRTDTQYF,TGCGCCAGCAGCCCGGGGACAGGGGTCCGCACAGATACGCAGTATTTT
TRBV15,.,.,TRBJ2-5,CATSRDQVIVETQYF,TGTGCCACCAGCAGAGATCAAGTTATCGTAGAGACCCAGTACTTC
TRBV10-3,TRBD1,.,TRBJ1-1,CAISETQGASLAFF,TGTGCCATCAGTGAGACACAGGGGGCGAGTTTAGCTTTCTTT
TRBV29-1,TRBD1,.,TRBJ1-1,CSFRDSLYTEAFF,TGCAGCTTCCGGGACAGTTTATACACTGAAGCTTTCTTT
TRBV27,TRBD2,few,TRBJ2-3,CASSHGGFTDTQYF,TGTGCCAGCAGCCACGGGGGGTTCACAGATACGCAGTATTTT
TRBV10-3,.,few,TRBJ1-2,CAISVEGSRYGYTF,TGTGCCATCAGTGTGGAGGGGAGTCGTTATGGCTACACCTTC
TRBV2,.,.,TRBJ1-1,CASLQRTVNTEAFF,TGTGCCAGCCTTCAAAGGACGGTGAACACTGAAGCTTTCTTT
TRBV7-2,TRBD1,.,TRBJ1-6,CASSPGGTGGRPLHF,TGTGCCAGCAGCCCTGGTGGGACAGGGGGTCGCCCCCTCCACTTT
TRBV9,TRBD2,.,TRBJ2-1,CASSVEGTSGGNNEQFF,TGTGCCAGCAGCGTAGAGGGGACTAGCGGGGGGAACAATGAGCAGTTCTTC
TRBV7-2,TRBD2,few,TRBJ2-1,CASSLIAGGHNEQFF,TGTGCCAGCAGTTTAATAGCGGGGGGCCACAATGAGCAGTTCTTC
TRBV30,.,.,TRBJ1-2,CAWSVSVTGYTF,TGTGCCTGGAGTGTAAGTGTAACGGGCTACACCTTC
TRBV7-2,.,.,TRBJ2-3,CASRAGLRTDTQYF,TGTGCCAGCAGGGCCGGGCTACGCACAGATACGCAGTATTTT
TRBV5-6,.,.,TRBJ2-2,CASSLRVTGELFF,TGTGCCAGCAGCCTCAGGGTCACCGGGGAGCTGTTTTTT
TRBV15,.,.,TRBJ1-5,CATSRDGGNQPQHF,TGTGCCACCAGCAGAGACGGGGGCAATCAGCCCCAGCATTTT
TRBV29-1,.,.,TRBJ1-1,CSVAGKTNTEAFF,TGCAGCGTTGCGGGCAAGACGAACACTGAAGCTTTCTTT
TRBV29-1,TRBD1,.,TRBJ1-5,CSVRDSGNQPQHF,TGCAGCGTCCGGGACAGCGGGAATCAGCCCCAGCATTTT
TRBV6-1,TRBD1,.,TRBJ1-1,CASSETGTVLTEAFF,TGTGCCAGCAGTGAAACCGGGACAGTCCTCACTGAAGCTTTCTTT
TRBV5-1,.,.,TRBJ2-7,CASSRWTSPRTSWSEQYF,TGCGCCAGCAGCCGATGGACCTCCCCTCGTACCTCTTGGTCGGAGCAGTACTTC
TRBV29-1,TRBD1,.,TRBJ2-3,CSKRQGGTDTQYF,TGCAGCAAGAGACAGGGTGGCACAGATACGCAGTATTTT
TRBV2,.,.,TRBJ2-5,CASSWETQYF,TGTGCCAGCTCATGGGAGACCCAGTACTTC
TRBV7-2,TRBD2,.,TRBJ2-1,CASSFGLAGLVQFF,TGTGCCAGCAGCTTCGGACTAGCGGGGTTGGTGCAGTTCTTC
TRBV30,.,.,TRBJ1-1,CAWSKGRGEFFF,TGTGCCTGGAGTAAAGGGAGGGGGGAATTTTTCTTT
TRBV11-3,.,.,TRBJ2-5,CASSFGRGGIQETQYF,TGTGCCAGCAGCTTTGGTCGGGGAGGCATTCAAGAGACCCAGTACTTC
TRBV9,TRBD1,.,TRBJ1-2,CASSPLLSGGGYTF,TGTGCCAGCAGCCCCCTCCTCTCAGGGGGTGGCTACACCTTC
TRBV9,.,.,TRBJ2-5,CASSAQGSGTETQYF,TGTGCCAGCAGCGCTCAGGGGTCGGGCACAGAGACCCAGTACTTC
TRBV9,TRBD2,.,TRBJ2-5,CASSERLAGETQYF,TGTGCCAGCAGCGAACGACTAGCGGGGGAGACCCAGTACTTC
TRBV10-3,TRBD1,.,TRBJ2-3,CAISDGGTGTTDTQYF,TGTGCCATCAGTGATGGTGGGACAGGGACCACAGATACGCAGTATTTT
TRBV27,.,.,TRBJ1-4,CASSNLGEKLFF,TGTGCCAGCAGCAACCTCGGTGAAAAACTGTTTTTT
TRBV5-4,.,.,TRBJ2-3,CASSHVGRVGDTQYF,TGTGCCAGCAGCCACGTGGGCCGGGTGGGAGATACGCAGTATTTT
TRBV12-5,.,.,TRBJ1-1,CASGLVLGTNTEAFF,TGTGCTAGTGGTTTGGTACTCGGGACCAACACTGAAGCTTTCTTT
TRBV7-9,.,.,TRBJ1-6,CASSQTGIGSPLHF,TGTGCCAGCAGCCAAACAGGGATCGGTTCACCCCTCCACTTT
TRBV10-2,.,many,TRBJ1-5,CASSDTQRGGQPQHF,TGCGCCAGCAGTGACACCCAGCGGGGTGGTCAGCCCCAGCATTTT
TRBV2,.,.,TRBJ2-7,CASSLDLNSYEQYF,TGTGCCAGCAGTTTAGACTTGAATTCCTACGAGCAGTACTTC
TRBV10-3,.,few,TRBJ2-3,CAISRMYRASSTDTQYF,TGTGCCATCAGTCGAATGTACAGGGCCTCTAGCACAGATACGCAGTATTTT
TRBV5-6,.,few,TRBJ2-4,CASSLITVGPNGGNIQYF,TGTGCCAGCAGCTTAATTACAGTCGGACCCAACGGCGGAAACATTCAGTACTTC